A selection of T cell receptor beta chains follows, all from one sample in a study of T-cell reconstitution after alpha-beta-depleted transplantation in children. TCRdb re-derived calls from the PCR reads in MiXCR, one entry per CDR3 protein. The sample has 500,000 to 650,000 distinct CDR3 sequences, approximately 13% seen once. Sample: PBMCs, mostly from graft donor cells, taken 360 days after TCRalphabeta/CD19-depleted stem cell transplant. These receptors were taken from a male patient younger than 18 who had a stem cell transplant for acute myeloid leukemia, so the T cells may come from the graft donor. Each CDR3 is given with its conserved first and last residue. D genes are given only for firm matches. Where a row states a size, it is once, few, many or the class of an expanded clone; other rows omit it.

v_gene	d_gene	j_gene	abundance	CDR3aa	CDR3nt
TRBV6-5	TRBD2	TRBJ2-7	many	CASSYWREGPEQYF	TGTGCCAGCAGTTACTGGCGGGAGGGCCCCGAGCAGTACTTC
TRBV29-1	-	TRBJ2-7	many	CSVLLHEQYF	TGCAGCGTTTTGCTGCACGAGCAGTACTTC
TRBV29-1	TRBD1	TRBJ2-5	few	CSVESRDREVHQETQYF	TGCAGCGTTGAAAGCCGGGACAGGGAGGTCCACCAAGAGACCCAGTACTTC
TRBV5-1	TRBD1	TRBJ2-7	many	CASSSGDRSYEQYF	TGCGCCAGCAGCTCAGGGGACAGATCCTACGAGCAGTACTTC
TRBV20-1	TRBD2	TRBJ2-1	few	CSARDGLAGALIHEQFF	TGCAGTGCTAGAGATGGGCTAGCGGGGGCCCTAATCCATGAGCAGTTCTTC
TRBV20-1	TRBD2	TRBJ2-1	few	CSASRTSGVGEQFF	TGCAGTGCTAGTCGGACTAGCGGGGTGGGGGAGCAGTTCTTC
TRBV7-2	TRBD2	TRBJ2-7	few	CASSLSGRGGSYEQYF	TGTGCCAGCAGCTTAAGTGGGAGGGGTGGATCCTACGAGCAGTACTTC
TRBV20-1	-	TRBJ2-3	many	CSASPGIKAQYF	TGCAGTGCGTCCCCAGGGATTAAGGCGCAGTATTTT
TRBV29-1	TRBD2	TRBJ2-5	many	CSVFLAGGETQYF	TGCAGCGTTTTCCTAGCGGGAGGAGAGACCCAGTACTTC
TRBV28	-	TRBJ2-3	few	CASSLSPVSTDTQYF	TGTGCCAGCAGTTTATCACCTGTTAGCACAGATACGCAGTATTTT
TRBV20-1	-	TRBJ1-1	many	CSARPSLNTEAFF	TGCAGTGCTAGACCCTCATTGAACACTGAAGCTTTCTTT
TRBV15	-	TRBJ2-2	few	CATSREQVPTGELFF	TGTGCCACCAGCAGAGAGCAGGTCCCCACCGGGGAGCTGTTTTTT
TRBV7-6	TRBD1	TRBJ2-5	many	CASSLTGTGQETQYF	TGTGCCAGCAGCTTAACCGGGACAGGCCAAGAGACCCAGTACTTC
TRBV28	-	TRBJ2-7	many	CASSLRHFGSYEQYF	TGTGCCAGCAGTTTAAGGCACTTTGGCTCCTACGAGCAGTACTTC
TRBV12-3/TRBV12-4	TRBD2	TRBJ2-1	few	CASSLEGTGGLAGGDEQFF	TGTGCCAGCAGTTTAGAAGGGACAGGGGGACTAGCGGGAGGCGATGAGCAGTTCTTC
TRBV5-1	-	TRBJ2-7	few	CASTLALSSYEQYF	TGCGCCAGCACCCTAGCCCTATCCTCCTACGAGCAGTACTTC
TRBV6-2/TRBV6-3	-	TRBJ2-2	-	CASSSGVLSGELFF	TGTGCCAGCAGTTCGGGCGTGCTCTCCGGGGAGCTGTTTTTT
TRBV20-1	TRBD2	TRBJ2-2	-	CSAPGLAGGEAGELFF	TGCAGTGCTCCGGGACTAGCGGGAGGGGAGGCCGGGGAGCTGTTTTTT
TRBV28	-	TRBJ2-3	few	CASSSSGVVGDTQYF	TGTGCCAGCAGTTCCTCAGGGGTCGTAGGAGATACGCAGTATTTT
TRBV28	-	TRBJ2-2	many	CASSGDRSNTGELFF	TGTGCCAGCAGTGGAGACAGGTCGAACACCGGGGAGCTGTTTTTT
TRBV5-1	TRBD2	TRBJ2-3	-	CASSLAPALAGATDTQYF	TGCGCCAGCAGTTTGGCCCCCGCCCTAGCGGGAGCTACAGATACGCAGTATTTT
TRBV29-1	-	TRBJ2-5	few	CSVVYIKVLETQYF	TGCAGCGTTGTATACATTAAGGTCTTGGAGACCCAGTACTTC
TRBV19	TRBD1	TRBJ2-7	few	CASRDRASYEQYF	TGTGCCAGTCGGGACAGGGCCTCCTACGAGCAGTACTTC
TRBV28	TRBD1	TRBJ2-7	many	CASSTGQGPYEQYF	TGTGCCAGCAGTACCGGACAGGGACCCTACGAGCAGTACTTC
TRBV7-2	-	TRBJ2-7	-	CASSFWLALNEQYF	TGTGCCAGCAGCTTCTGGCTAGCTCTGAACGAGCAGTACTTC
TRBV20-1	TRBD1	TRBJ1-1	-	CSAWTGFMNTEAFF	TGCAGTGCCTGGACAGGGTTTATGAACACTGAAGCTTTCTTT
TRBV4-2	TRBD2	TRBJ2-3	few	CASSQLSGSGGTDTQYF	TGTGCCAGCAGCCAACTAAGCGGGAGCGGGGGCACAGATACGCAGTATTTT
TRBV20-1	-	TRBJ1-5	few	CSGGNQPQHF	TGCAGTGGGGGCAATCAGCCCCAGCATTTT
TRBV24-1	-	TRBJ2-1	many	CATSDFVRQNNEQFF	TGTGCCACCAGTGACTTCGTGCGGCAAAACAATGAGCAGTTCTTC
TRBV27	TRBD1	TRBJ2-7	-	CASSLRWTGGEVQYF	TGTGCCAGCAGTTTAAGGTGGACAGGGGGCGAAGTGCAGTACTTC
TRBV18	TRBD2	TRBJ2-7	-	CASSPLTSGYFYEQYF	TGTGCCAGCTCACCACTGACTAGCGGTTATTTCTACGAGCAGTACTTC
TRBV20-1	TRBD2	TRBJ2-3	-	CSASRLAGATDTQYF	TGCAGTGCTAGCCGACTAGCGGGAGCGACAGATACGCAGTATTTT
TRBV7-6	TRBD1	TRBJ2-2	-	CASSLGPTGSRTGELFF	TGTGCCAGCAGCTTAGGCCCGACAGGGTCTAGAACCGGGGAGCTGTTTTTT
TRBV12-3/TRBV12-4	TRBD1	TRBJ1-5	-	CASTLGGPNQPQHF	TGTGCCAGCACCTTAGGGGGCCCCAATCAGCCCCAGCATTTT
TRBV5-1	TRBD2	TRBJ2-2	-	CASSLALAGVGTGELFF	TGCGCCAGCAGCTTGGCTCTAGCGGGAGTCGGCACCGGGGAGCTGTTTTTT
TRBV28	-	TRBJ2-1	-	CASSLFSGHNEQFF	TGTGCCAGCAGTTTATTTAGCGGACACAATGAGCAGTTCTTC
TRBV5-1	TRBD2	TRBJ2-1	many	CASSFYKLAGDRNEQFF	TGCGCCAGCAGCTTTTACAAACTAGCGGGAGATCGTAATGAGCAGTTCTTC
TRBV20-1	-	TRBJ1-4	-	CGAATNEKLFF	TGTGGGGCCGCAACTAATGAAAAACTGTTTTTT
TRBV6-2/TRBV6-3	TRBD2	TRBJ2-1	many	CASSSPGLAREIYNEQFF	TGTGCCAGCAGTTCCCCGGGACTAGCGCGGGAGATCTACAATGAGCAGTTCTTC
TRBV30	-	TRBJ2-1	few	CAWRLEGEQFF	TGTGCCTGGAGATTAGAGGGTGAGCAGTTCTTC
TRBV23-1	TRBD1	TRBJ2-7	few	CASIRDRGIYEQYF	TGCGCCAGCATCCGGGACAGGGGAATCTACGAGCAGTACTTC
TRBV5-1	TRBD2	TRBJ2-3	few	CASSFGAAGGHTDTQYF	TGCGCCAGCAGCTTCGGGGCGGCGGGAGGCCACACAGATACGCAGTATTTT
TRBV11-2	TRBD1	TRBJ2-7	-	CASSFGDRANYEQYF	TGTGCCAGCAGCTTTGGGGACAGGGCCAACTACGAGCAGTACTTC
TRBV9	-	TRBJ2-1	-	CASSLHTIDNEQFF	TGTGCCAGCAGCCTCCACACTATCGACAATGAGCAGTTCTTC
TRBV12-5	-	TRBJ2-2	-	CASGLASAFSDGNTGELFF	TGTGCTAGTGGTTTGGCCTCAGCGTTCAGCGATGGGAACACCGGGGAGCTGTTTTTT
TRBV27	TRBD2	TRBJ2-7	many	CASASGPTYEQYF	TGTGCCAGCGCTAGCGGTCCTACCTACGAGCAGTACTTC
TRBV29-1	TRBD2	TRBJ2-5	-	CSSGLGIETQYF	TGCAGCTCGGGACTAGGGATAGAGACCCAGTACTTC
TRBV20-1	TRBD1	TRBJ2-1	-	CSVEKTGAFNNEQFF	TGCAGTGTTGAAAAGACAGGGGCGTTCAACAATGAGCAGTTCTTC
TRBV4-1	TRBD2	TRBJ2-2	-	CASSQEAGGPWTGELFF	TGCGCCAGCAGCCAAGAAGCGGGAGGGCCGTGGACCGGGGAGCTGTTTTTT
TRBV12-3/TRBV12-4	-	TRBJ2-3	few	CASARTDTQYF	TGTGCCAGCGCTCGAACAGATACGCAGTATTTT
TRBV12-3/TRBV12-4	-	TRBJ2-3	many	CASSLRRLDTDTQYF	TGTGCCAGCAGTTTAAGGCGGCTTGACACAGATACGCAGTATTTT
TRBV4-3	-	TRBJ1-6	few	CASSQVIWNSPLHF	TGCGCCAGCAGCCAAGTCATCTGGAATTCACCCCTCCACTTT